The 12 T cell receptor beta chains below were found in one sample sequenced in a study of CD8+CD57+ T cells in acquired aplastic anemia. The authors sequenced patients whose flow cytometry had shown CD8+CD57+ cell expansion. Template material for TCR beta VDJ and CDR3 profiling consisted of genomic DNA. TCRdb passed the reads through MiXCR, listing each CDR3 protein once. The table lists 450,000 to 550,000 distinct CDR3 sequences, around 33% of them singletons. Input material: sorted CD4+, CD8+, or CD8+CD57+ T cells (not recorded which) from PBMCs. The receptor set was obtained from a human donor with aplastic anemia.

Regarding this clonotype: The CDR3 carries no conserved terminal phenylalanine or tryptophan, so it likely arises from a read error. V and J are TRBV7-9 and TRBJ1-5, with TRBD1 matching over 10 bases. The length of the CDR3 is 15 residues. The V gene end was trimmed by 5 bases and the J gene end by 4 bases; junction bases not matched to a gene: 5. Germline V gene lookup returns CDR1 SEHNR and CDR2 FQNEAQ (reference sequence). The CDR3 sequence: CASSPGTGENQPQHS. CDR3 sequence (DNA): TGTGCCAGCAGCCCGGGGACAGGGGAAAATCAGCCCCAGCATTCT.

The gene calls are TRBV20-1 and TRBJ1-3; D possibly corresponds to TRBD1 (5 bases). Between the trimmed V and J ends, which lost 5 bases and 8 bases, there was a span of 13 bases. This CDR3 region has 12 residues. Germline CDR1 is DFQATT and CDR2 is SNEGSKA (reference sequence). The CDR3, as DNA: TGCAGTGCTGCCCAGGGAGGACACACCATATATTTT. Encoded protein: CSAAQGGHTIYF.

This chain links TRBV24-1 with TRBJ1-5, with 7 bases matching TRBD1. The J segment lost 6 bases and the V segment lost 8 bases, leaving 15 bases of the junction unmatched. Per germline, CDR1 KGHDR and CDR2 SFDVKD. The CDR3 is made up of 16 amino acids. In DNA, the CDR3 is TGTGCCACCACCAGTGATTCCACAGGGGCTGGTCAGCCCCAGCATTTT. This gives the protein CATTSDSTGAGQPQHF.

The table lists this clonotype with many counts. The chain uses TRBV7-8 and TRBJ2-3; TRBD2 agrees at 11 bases. Germline trimming cut 8 bases from V and 6 bases from J; bases unmatched to any gene: 4. Germline CDR1 SGHVS, CDR2 FQNEAQ. The CDR3 has 13 residues. The CDR3 sequence: CASVLAGGDTQYF. The CDR3 bases are TGTGCCAGCGTCCTAGCGGGAGGTGATACGCAGTATTTT.

This clonotype occurred many times. V usage is TRBV7-6 and J usage is TRBJ1-2; D not resolved. The V gene's germline CDR1 is SGHVS and CDR2 FNYEAQ. CDR3 length: 13 amino acids. Trimming stripped 0 bases from V and 6 bases from J, with 8 bases between. CDR3 sequence: CASSLATGNGYTF. The DNA for the CDR3 is TGTGCCAGCAGCTTAGCTACCGGGAATGGCTACACCTTC.

Comment on this clonotype: This clone may be a read error of a much larger clone one base away. The chain employs TRBV5-1 and TRBJ2-7, with D maybe TRBD1 (5 bases). The CDR3 extends over 13 amino acids. Trimming shortened V by 0 bases and J by 9 bases, and 13 bases separated the two germline ends. Germline loops: CDR1 SGHRS, CDR2 YFSETQ. The CDR3 protein is CASSLDRIDVQYF. Here the CDR3 DNA reads TGCGCCAGCAGCTTGGACAGGATCGACGTGCAGTACTTC. Variable domain in full (rest from reference TRBV5-1 and TRBJ2-7): KAGVTQTPRYLIKTRGQQVTLSCSPISGHRSVSWYQQTPGQGLQFLFEYFSETQRNKGNFPGRFSGRQFSNSRSEMNVSTLELGDSALYLCASSLDRIDVQYFGPGTRLTVT.

CDR3 bases: TGCAGTGCGCAAGCGGTGGGGTACCAAGAGACCCAGTACTTC. Its translation: CSAQAVGYQETQYF. The chain combines TRBV20-1 with TRBJ2-5, with D possibly matching TRBD2 (5 bases). CDR1 and CDR2 from the germline V gene are DFQATT and SNEGSKA (reference sequence). The CDR3 sequence is 14 residues long. Trimming took 6 bases from V and 0 from J, leaving 14 bases between them.

The table lists this clonotype with a few counts. V gene TRBV20-1 combines with J gene TRBJ2-3; no clear D gene. Germline lookup yields CDR1 DFQATT and CDR2 SNEGSKA (reference sequence). V lost 0 bases to trimming and J lost 8 bases, with 0 bases between them. There are 9 residues in the CDR3. The CDR3 sequence is CSARDTQYF. CDR3 in DNA: TGCAGTGCTAGAGATACGCAGTATTTT.

This clonotype was observed a few times. The V and J genes are TRBV7-9 and TRBJ2-5, with D perhaps matching TRBD1 or TRBD2 (6 bases each). Per germline, CDR1 SEHNR and CDR2 FQNEAQ (reference sequence). Trimming cost V 4 bases and J 5 bases, with 11 bases left between them. The CDR3 consists of 13 residues. Here the CDR3 reads CASSWGAGETQYF. CDR3 in DNA: TGTGCCAGCAGCTGGGGGGCCGGTGAGACCCAGTACTTC.

This clonotype appeared a few times. The genes are TRBV3-1 and TRBJ2-7; D gene ambiguous. V was cut by 1 base and J by 5 bases, with 6 bases left in between. The germline V gene has CDR1 LGHDT and CDR2 YNNKEL (reference sequence). The CDR3 is 12 amino acids. The CDR3: CASSQAFDEQYF. The CDR3 region has the DNA TGTGCCAGCAGCCAAGCTTTTGACGAGCAGTACTTC.

This chain uses TRBV6-2 or TRBV6-3 with TRBJ2-3, with D maybe TRBD2 (5 bases). Trimming took off 0 bases at V and 2 bases at J, with 12 bases between the two ends. The CDR3 runs to 16 residues. Germline V gives CDR1 MNHEY, CDR2 SVGEGT. The CDR3 DNA reads TGTGCCAGCAGTTACTCGAAGAGGGCCCACACAGATACGCAGTATTTT. As protein: CASSYSKRAHTDTQYF.

The rearrangement joins TRBV12-5 to TRBJ2-5; 10 bases align to TRBD2. CDR3 length: 14 residues. V trimming: 6 bases; J trimming: 4 bases; junction bases outside the gene matches: 5. Germline V gene data show CDR1 as LGHNT and CDR2 as FRNRAP. CDR3 amino acids: CASGPSGGGETQYF. Written as DNA, the CDR3 is TGTGCTAGTGGCCCGAGCGGGGGGGGAGAGACCCAGTACTTC.